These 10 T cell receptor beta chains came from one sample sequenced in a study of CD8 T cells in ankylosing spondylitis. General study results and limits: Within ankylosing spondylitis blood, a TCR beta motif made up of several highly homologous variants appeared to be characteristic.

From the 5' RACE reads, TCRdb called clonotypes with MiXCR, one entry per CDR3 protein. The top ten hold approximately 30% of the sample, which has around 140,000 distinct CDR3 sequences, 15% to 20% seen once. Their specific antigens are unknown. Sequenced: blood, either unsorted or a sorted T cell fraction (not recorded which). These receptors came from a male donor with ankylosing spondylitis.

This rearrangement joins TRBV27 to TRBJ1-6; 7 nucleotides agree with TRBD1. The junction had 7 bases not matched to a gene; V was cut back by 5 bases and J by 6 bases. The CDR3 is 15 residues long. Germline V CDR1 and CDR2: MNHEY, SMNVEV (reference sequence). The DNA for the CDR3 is TGTGCCAGCAGTACTAACAGGGGTCTTAATTCACCCCTCCACTTT. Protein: CASSTNRGLNSPLHF.

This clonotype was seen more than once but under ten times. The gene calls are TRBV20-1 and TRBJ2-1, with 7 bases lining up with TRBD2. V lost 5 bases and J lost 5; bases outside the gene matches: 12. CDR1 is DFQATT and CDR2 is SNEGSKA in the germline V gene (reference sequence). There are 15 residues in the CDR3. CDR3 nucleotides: TGCAGTGCTCCCCCGGGGGAGCGGGAAAACAATGAGCAGTTCTTC. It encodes CSAPPGERENNEQFF.

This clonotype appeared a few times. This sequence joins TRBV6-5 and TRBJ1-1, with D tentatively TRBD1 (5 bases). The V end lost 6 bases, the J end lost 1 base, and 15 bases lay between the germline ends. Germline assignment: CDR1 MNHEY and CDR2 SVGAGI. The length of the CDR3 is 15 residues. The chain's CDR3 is CASRYRETANTEAFF. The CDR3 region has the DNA TGTGCCAGCAGATATCGGGAGACAGCGAACACTGAAGCTTTCTTT.

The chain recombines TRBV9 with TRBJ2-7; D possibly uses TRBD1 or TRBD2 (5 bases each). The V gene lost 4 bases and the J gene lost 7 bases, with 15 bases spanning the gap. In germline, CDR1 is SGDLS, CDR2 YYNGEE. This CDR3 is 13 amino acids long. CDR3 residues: CASSFPGTREQYF. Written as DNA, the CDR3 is TGTGCCAGCAGCTTTCCCGGGACCCGGGAGCAGTACTTC.

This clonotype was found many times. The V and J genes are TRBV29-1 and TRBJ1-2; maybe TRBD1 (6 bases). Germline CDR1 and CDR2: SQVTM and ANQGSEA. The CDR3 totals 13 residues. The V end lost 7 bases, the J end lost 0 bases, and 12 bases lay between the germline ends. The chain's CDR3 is CSAGQNTNYGYTF. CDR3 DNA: TGCAGCGCCGGACAGAATACTAACTATGGCTACACCTTC.

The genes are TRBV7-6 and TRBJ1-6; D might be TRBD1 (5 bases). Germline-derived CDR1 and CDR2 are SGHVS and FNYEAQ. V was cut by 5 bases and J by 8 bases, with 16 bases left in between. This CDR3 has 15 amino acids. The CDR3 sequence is CASSPGTDQDSPLHF. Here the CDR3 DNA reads TGTGCCAGCAGCCCAGGGACGGATCAGGATTCACCCCTCCACTTT. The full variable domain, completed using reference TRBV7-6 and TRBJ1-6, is GAGVSQSPRYKVTKRGQDVALRCDPISGHVSLYWYRQALGQGPEFLTYFNYEAQQDKSGLPNDRFSAERPEGSISTLTIQRTEQRDSAMYRCASSPGTDQDSPLHFGNGTRLTVT.

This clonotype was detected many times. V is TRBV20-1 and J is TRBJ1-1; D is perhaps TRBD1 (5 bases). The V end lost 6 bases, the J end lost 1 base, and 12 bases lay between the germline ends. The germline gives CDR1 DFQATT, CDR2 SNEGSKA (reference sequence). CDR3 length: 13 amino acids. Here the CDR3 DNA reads TGCAGTGCCATACCGGGGGGGAACACTGAAGCTTTCTTT. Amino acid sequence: CSAIPGGNTEAFF.

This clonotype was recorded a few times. For the CDR3, the DNA is TGCGCCAGCACCTCGGACAGGAACACTGAAGCTTTCTTT. Encoded protein: CASTSDRNTEAFF. The chain has TRBV5-1 and TRBJ1-1; D perhaps matches TRBD1 (6 bases). V shed 6 bases and J shed 1 base, with 10 bases lying between them. CDR3 length: 13 amino acids. Per germline, CDR1 SGHRS and CDR2 YFSETQ.

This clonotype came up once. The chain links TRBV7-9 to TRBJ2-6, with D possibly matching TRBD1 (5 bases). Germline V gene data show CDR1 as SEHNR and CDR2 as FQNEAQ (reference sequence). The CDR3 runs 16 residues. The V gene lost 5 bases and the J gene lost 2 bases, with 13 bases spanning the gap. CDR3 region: CASSQVLGAGANVLTF. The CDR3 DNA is TGTGCCAGCAGCCAAGTTTTAGGGGCTGGGGCCAACGTCCTGACTTTC.

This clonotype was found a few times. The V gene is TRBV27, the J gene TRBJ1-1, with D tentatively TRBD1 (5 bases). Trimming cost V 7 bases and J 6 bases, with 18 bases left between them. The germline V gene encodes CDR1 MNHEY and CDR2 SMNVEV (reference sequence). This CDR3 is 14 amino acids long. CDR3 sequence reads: CASNQRGGGPEAFF. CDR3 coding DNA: TGTGCCAGCAACCAGCGGGGGGGAGGGCCTGAAGCTTTCTTT.